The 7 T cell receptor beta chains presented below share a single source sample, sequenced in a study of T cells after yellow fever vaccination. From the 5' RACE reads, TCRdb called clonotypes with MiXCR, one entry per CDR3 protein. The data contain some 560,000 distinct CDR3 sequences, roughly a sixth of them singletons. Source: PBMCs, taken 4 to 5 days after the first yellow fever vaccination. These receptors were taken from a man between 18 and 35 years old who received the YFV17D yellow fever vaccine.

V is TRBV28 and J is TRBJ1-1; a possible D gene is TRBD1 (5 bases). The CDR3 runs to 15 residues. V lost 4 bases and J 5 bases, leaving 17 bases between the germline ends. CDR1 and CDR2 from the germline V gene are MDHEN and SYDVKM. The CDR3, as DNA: TGTGCCAGCAGTTCACGGGACCTCGTGCGGACTGAAGCTTTCTTT. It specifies CASSSRDLVRTEAFF.

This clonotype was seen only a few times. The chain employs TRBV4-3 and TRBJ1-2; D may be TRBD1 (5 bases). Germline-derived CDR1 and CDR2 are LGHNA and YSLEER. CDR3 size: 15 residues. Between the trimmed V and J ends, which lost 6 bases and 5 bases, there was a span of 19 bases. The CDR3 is CASSQWDDRGYGYTF. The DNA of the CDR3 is TGCGCCAGCAGTCAGTGGGACGATCGTGGTTATGGCTACACCTTC.

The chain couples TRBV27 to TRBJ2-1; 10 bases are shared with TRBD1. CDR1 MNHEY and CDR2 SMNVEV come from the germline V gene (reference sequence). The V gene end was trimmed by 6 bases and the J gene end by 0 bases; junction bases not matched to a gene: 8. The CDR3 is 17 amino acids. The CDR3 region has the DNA TGTGCCAGCAGGCCGCGGACAGGGGGGATCTCCTACAATGAGCAGTTCTTC. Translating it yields CASRPRTGGISYNEQFF.

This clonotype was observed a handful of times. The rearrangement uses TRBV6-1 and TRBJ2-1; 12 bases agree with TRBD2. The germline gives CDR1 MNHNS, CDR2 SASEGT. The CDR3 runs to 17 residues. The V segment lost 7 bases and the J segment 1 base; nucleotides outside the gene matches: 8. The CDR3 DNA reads TGTGCCAGCACCGGGCAGACTAGCGGGGGTTCCTACAATGAGCAGTTCTTC. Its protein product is CASTGQTSGGSYNEQFF.

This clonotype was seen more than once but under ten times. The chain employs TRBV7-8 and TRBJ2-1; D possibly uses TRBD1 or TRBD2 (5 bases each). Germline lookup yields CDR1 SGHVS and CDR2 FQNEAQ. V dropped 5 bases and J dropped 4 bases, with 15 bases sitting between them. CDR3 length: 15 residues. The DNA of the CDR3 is TGTGCCAGCAGCGCACTAGGGGCCACTTACAATGAGCAGTTCTTC. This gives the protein CASSALGATYNEQFF.

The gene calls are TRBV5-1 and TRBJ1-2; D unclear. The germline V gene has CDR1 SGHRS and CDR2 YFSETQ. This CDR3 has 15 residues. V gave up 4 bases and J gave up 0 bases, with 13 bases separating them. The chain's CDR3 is CASSPRTGTNYGYTF. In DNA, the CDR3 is TGCGCCAGCAGCCCGCGGACGGGTACTAACTATGGCTACACCTTC.

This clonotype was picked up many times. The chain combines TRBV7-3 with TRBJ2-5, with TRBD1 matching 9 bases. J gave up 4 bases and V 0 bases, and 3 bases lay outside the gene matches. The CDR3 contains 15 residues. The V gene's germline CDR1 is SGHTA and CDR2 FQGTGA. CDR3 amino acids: CASSLTGQGRETQYF. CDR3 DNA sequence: TGTGCCAGCAGCTTAACAGGACAGGGGAGAGAGACCCAGTACTTC. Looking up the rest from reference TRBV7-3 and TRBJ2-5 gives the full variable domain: GAGVSQTPSNKVTEKGKYVELRCDPISGHTALYWYRQSLGQGPEFLIYFQGTGAADDSGLPNDRFFAVRPEGSVSTLKIQRTERGDSAVYLCASSLTGQGRETQYFGPGTRLLVL.